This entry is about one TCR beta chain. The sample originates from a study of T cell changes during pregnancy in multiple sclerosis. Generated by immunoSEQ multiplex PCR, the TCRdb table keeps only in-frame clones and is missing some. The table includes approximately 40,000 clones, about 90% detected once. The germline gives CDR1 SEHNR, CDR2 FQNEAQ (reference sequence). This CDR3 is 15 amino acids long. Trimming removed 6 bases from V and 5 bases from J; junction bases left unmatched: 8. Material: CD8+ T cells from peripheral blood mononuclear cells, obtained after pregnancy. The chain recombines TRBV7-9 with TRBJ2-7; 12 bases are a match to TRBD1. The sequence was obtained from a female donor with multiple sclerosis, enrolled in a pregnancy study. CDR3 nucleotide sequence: TGTGCCAGCAGATGGGCCGGGACAGGGGGCGACGAGCAGTACTTC. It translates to CASRWAGTGGDEQYF.